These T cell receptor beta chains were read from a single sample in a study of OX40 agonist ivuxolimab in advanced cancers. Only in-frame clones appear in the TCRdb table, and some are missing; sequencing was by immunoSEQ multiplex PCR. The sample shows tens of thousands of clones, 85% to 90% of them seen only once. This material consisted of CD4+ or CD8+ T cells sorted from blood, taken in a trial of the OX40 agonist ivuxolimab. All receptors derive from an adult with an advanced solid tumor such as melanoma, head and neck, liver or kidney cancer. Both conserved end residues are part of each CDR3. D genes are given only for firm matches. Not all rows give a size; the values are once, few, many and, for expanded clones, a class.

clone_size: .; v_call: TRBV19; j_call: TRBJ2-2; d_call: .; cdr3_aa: CASSMFISYTGELFF; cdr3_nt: TGTGCCAGTAGTATGTTTATCTCGTACACCGGGGAGCTGTTTTTT
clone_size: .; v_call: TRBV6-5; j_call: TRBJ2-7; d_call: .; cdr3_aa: CASNLQGRPYEQYF; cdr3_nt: TGTGCCAGCAACCTACAGGGGAGGCCTTACGAGCAGTACTTC
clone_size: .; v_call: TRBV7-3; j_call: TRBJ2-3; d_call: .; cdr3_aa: CASSSGRGDTQYF; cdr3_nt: TGTGCCAGCAGCTCCGGGAGAGGGGATACGCAGTATTTT
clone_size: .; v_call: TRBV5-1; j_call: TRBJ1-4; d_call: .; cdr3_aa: CASSGGQLNEKLFF; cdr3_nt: TGCGCCAGCAGCGGAGGACAGCTTAATGAAAAACTGTTTTTT
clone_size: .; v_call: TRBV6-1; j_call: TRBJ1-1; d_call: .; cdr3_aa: CASSEGVRRGRVTEAFF; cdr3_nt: TGTGCCAGCAGTGAAGGGGTCCGTCGGGGGCGCGTGACTGAAGCTTTCTTT
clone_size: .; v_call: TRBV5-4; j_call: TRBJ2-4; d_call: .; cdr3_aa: CASSPWGGGKNIQYF; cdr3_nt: TGTGCCAGCAGCCCGTGGGGGGGCGGCAAAAACATTCAGTACTTC
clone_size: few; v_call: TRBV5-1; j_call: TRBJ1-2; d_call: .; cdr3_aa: CASGSDSNYGYTF; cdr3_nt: TGCGCCAGCGGATCCGACAGCAACTATGGCTACACCTTC
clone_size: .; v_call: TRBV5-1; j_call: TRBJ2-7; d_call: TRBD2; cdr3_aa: CASSPTSGESSYEQYF; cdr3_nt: TGCGCCAGCAGCCCAACTAGCGGGGAAAGCTCCTACGAGCAGTACTTC
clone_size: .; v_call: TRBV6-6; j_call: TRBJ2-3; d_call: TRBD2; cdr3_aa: CASSSGLAADTQYF; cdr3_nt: TGTGCCAGCAGTTCAGGACTAGCGGCAGATACGCAGTATTTT
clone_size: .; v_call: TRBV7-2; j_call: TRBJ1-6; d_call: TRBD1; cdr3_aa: CASSWATGETNSPLHF; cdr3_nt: TGTGCCAGCAGCTGGGCTACAGGGGAAACAAATTCACCCCTCCACTTT
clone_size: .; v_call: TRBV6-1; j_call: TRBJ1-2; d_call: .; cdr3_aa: CASPGPHLLNYGYTF; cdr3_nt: TGTGCCAGCCCGGGACCGCACCTACTGAACTATGGCTACACCTTC
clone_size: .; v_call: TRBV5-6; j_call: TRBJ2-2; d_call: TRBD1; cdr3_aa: CASSRGQWNTGELFF; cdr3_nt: TGTGCCAGCAGCCGGGGACAGTGGAACACCGGGGAGCTGTTTTTT
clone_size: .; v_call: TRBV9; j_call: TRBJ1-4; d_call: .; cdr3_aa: CASSAAEGEKLFF; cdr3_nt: TGTGCCAGCAGCGCGGCCGAGGGAGAAAAACTGTTTTTT
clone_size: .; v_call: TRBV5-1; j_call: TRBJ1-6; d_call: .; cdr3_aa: CASSLEPERNSPLHF; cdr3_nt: TGCGCCAGCAGCTTGGAACCCGAACGGAATTCACCCCTCCACTTT
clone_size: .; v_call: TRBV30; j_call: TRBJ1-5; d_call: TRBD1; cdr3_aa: CAWSGRDSRPQHF; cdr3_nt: TGTGCCTGGAGTGGGAGGGACAGTCGGCCCCAGCATTTT
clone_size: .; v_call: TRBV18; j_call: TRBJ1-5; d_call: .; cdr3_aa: CASSPLQISNQPQHF; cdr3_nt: TGTGCCAGCTCACCATTACAGATTAGCAATCAGCCCCAGCATTTT
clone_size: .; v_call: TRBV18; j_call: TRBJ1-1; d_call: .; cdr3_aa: CASSPRANTEAFF; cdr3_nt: TGTGCCAGCTCACCACGGGCGAACACTGAAGCTTTCTTT
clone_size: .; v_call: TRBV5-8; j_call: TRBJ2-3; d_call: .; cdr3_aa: CASSLSPTGWGVDTQYF; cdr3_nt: TGTGCCAGCAGCTTGAGCCCGACAGGGTGGGGGGTAGATACGCAGTATTTT
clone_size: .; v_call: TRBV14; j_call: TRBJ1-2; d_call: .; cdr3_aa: CASSPGQPLYGYTF; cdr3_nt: TGTGCCAGCAGCCCAGGACAGCCGCTCTATGGCTACACCTTC
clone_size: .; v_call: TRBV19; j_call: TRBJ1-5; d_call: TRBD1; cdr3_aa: CASSIYQGADQPQHF; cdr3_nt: TGTGCCAGTAGTATCTACCAGGGGGCAGACCAGCCCCAGCATTTT
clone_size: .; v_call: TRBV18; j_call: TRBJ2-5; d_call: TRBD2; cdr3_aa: CASSPTSGVETQYF; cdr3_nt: TGTGCCAGCTCACCAACTAGCGGGGTGGAGACCCAGTACTTC
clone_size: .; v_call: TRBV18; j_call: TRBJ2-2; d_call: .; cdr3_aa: CASSPEGTGELFF; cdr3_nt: TGTGCCAGCTCACCAGAGGGCACCGGGGAGCTGTTTTTT
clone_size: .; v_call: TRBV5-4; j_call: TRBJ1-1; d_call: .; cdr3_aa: CASSLAGGHQNTEAFF; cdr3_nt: TGTGCCAGCAGCTTGGCCGGTGGACACCAGAACACTGAAGCTTTCTTT
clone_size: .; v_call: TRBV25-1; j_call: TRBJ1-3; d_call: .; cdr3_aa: CASSRMGSGNTIYF; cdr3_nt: TGTGCCAGCAGCAGAATGGGGTCTGGAAACACCATATATTTT
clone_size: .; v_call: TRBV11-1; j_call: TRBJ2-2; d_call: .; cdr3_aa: CASSPSRVGNTGELFF; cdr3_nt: TGTGCCAGCAGCCCGTCGAGGGTAGGGAACACCGGGGAGCTGTTTTTT
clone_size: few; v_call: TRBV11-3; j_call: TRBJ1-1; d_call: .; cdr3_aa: CASSSILGGWHTEAFF; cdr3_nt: TGTGCCAGCAGCTCAATCCTAGGTGGCTGGCACACTGAAGCTTTCTTT
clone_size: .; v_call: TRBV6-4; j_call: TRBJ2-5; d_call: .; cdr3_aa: CASSETGLGPQYF; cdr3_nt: TGTGCCAGCAGTGAAACAGGTTTGGGCCCCCAGTACTTC
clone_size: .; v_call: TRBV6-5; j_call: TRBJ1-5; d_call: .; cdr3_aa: CASSLSGNQPQHF; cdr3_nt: TGTGCCAGCAGCCTCAGTGGGAATCAGCCCCAGCATTTT
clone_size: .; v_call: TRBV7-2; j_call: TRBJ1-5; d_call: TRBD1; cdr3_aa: CASSPSGGMIPQHF; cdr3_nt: TGTGCCAGCAGCCCCTCAGGGGGGATGATTCCCCAGCATTTT
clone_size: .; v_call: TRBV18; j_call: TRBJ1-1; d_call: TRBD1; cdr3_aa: CASSSGGANTEAFF; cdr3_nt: TGTGCCAGCTCGTCAGGGGGCGCGAACACTGAAGCTTTCTTT
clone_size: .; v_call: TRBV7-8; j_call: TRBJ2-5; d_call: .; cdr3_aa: CASSLFLSSMVPQETQYF; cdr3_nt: TGTGCCAGCAGCTTATTCTTGTCCTCGATGGTGCCCCAAGAGACCCAGTACTTC
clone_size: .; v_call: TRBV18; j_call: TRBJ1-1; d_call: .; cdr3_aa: CASSLRQGALGTEAFF; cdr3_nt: TGTGCCAGCTCCCTTCGTCAGGGTGCTTTGGGCACTGAAGCTTTCTTT
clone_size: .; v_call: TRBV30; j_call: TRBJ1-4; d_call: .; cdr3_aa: CAWSLAGTRNEKLFF; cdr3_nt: TGTGCCTGGAGTTTAGCCGGGACCCGTAATGAAAAACTGTTTTTT
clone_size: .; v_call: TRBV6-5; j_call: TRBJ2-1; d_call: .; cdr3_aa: CASSYRGAHNEQFF; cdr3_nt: TGTGCCAGCAGTTACAGGGGGGCCCACAATGAGCAGTTCTTC
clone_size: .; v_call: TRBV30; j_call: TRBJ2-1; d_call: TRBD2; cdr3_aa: CAWSAGLAGGQNEQFF; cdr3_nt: TGTGCCTGGAGTGCGGGACTAGCGGGGGGGCAGAATGAGCAGTTCTTC
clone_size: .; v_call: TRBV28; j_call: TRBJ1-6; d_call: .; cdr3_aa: CASSQYMVGSSPLHF; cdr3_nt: TGTGCCAGCAGTCAATACATGGTAGGGAGTTCACCCCTCCACTTT
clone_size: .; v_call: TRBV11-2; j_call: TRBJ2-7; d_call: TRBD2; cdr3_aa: CASSSTSGGTAYEQYF; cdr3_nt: TGTGCCAGCAGCTCGACTAGCGGGGGGACTGCCTACGAGCAGTACTTC
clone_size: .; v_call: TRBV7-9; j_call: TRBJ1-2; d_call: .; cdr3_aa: CASSIDGNYGYTF; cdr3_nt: TGTGCCAGCAGCATAGACGGTAACTATGGCTACACCTTC
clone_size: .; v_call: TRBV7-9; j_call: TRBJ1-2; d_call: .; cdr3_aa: CASSLEVPGGNGYTF; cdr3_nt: TGTGCCAGCAGCTTAGAAGTTCCGGGGGGAAATGGCTACACCTTC
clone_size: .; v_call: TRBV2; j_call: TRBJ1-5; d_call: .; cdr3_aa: CASSVGGLRGSQPQHF; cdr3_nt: TGTGCCAGCAGTGTAGGGGGGCTTAGAGGCAGTCAGCCCCAGCATTTT
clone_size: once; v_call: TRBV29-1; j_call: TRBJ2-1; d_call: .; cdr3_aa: CSVTRTRNNEQFF; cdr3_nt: TGCAGCGTTACGAGAACTAGGAACAATGAGCAGTTCTTC
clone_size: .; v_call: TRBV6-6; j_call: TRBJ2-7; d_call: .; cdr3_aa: CASSPPGVHEQYF; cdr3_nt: TGTGCCAGCAGCCCGCCGGGGGTACACGAGCAGTACTTC
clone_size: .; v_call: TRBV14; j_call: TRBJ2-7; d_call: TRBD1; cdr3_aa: CASSHLGRDSHYEQYF; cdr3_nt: TGTGCCAGCAGCCACCTCGGAAGGGACAGCCATTACGAGCAGTACTTC
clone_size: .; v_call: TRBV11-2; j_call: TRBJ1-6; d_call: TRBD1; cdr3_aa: CASSSWTGISSPLHF; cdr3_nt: TGTGCCAGCAGCTCCTGGACAGGGATTAGCTCACCCCTCCACTTT
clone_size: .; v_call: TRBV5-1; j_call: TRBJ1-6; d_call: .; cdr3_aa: CASSLTGPYNSPLHF; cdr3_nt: TGCGCCAGCAGCTTGACAGGGCCCTATAATTCACCCCTCCACTTT
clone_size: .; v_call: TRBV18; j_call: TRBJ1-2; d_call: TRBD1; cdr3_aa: CASSPWTGGKGYTF; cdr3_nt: TGTGCCAGCTCACCATGGACAGGGGGAAAGGGCTACACCTTC
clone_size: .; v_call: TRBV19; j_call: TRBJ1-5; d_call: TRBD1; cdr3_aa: CASSLGQGAGQPQHF; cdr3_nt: TGTGCCAGTAGTCTGGGACAGGGGGCCGGTCAGCCCCAGCATTTT
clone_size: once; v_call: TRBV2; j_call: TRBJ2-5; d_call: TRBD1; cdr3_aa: CASIPGQGRQETQYF; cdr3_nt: TGTGCCAGCATACCGGGACAGGGTAGACAAGAGACCCAGTACTTC
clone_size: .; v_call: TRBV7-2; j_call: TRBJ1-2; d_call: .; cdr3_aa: CASSFYIRTATYGYTF; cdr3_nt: TGTGCCAGCAGCTTTTATATCAGGACAGCTACCTATGGCTACACCTTC
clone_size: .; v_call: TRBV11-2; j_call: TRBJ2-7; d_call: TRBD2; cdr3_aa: CASSLDLAGGQRKQYF; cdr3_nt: TGTGCCAGCAGCTTAGATCTGGCGGGGGGGCAAAGGAAGCAGTACTTC
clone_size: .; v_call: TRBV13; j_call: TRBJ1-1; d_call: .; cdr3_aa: CASSLGTWEAFF; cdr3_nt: TGTGCCAGCAGCTTAGGTACATGGGAAGCTTTCTTT
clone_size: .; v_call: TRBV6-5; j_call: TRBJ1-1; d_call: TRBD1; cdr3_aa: CASSGDRGTEAFF; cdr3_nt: TGTGCCAGCAGCGGGGACAGGGGCACTGAAGCTTTCTTT
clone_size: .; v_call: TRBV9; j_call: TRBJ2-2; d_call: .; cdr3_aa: CASSESRDRLRRELFF; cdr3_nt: TGTGCCAGCAGCGAAAGCCGGGACCGTCTAAGGCGGGAGCTGTTTTTT